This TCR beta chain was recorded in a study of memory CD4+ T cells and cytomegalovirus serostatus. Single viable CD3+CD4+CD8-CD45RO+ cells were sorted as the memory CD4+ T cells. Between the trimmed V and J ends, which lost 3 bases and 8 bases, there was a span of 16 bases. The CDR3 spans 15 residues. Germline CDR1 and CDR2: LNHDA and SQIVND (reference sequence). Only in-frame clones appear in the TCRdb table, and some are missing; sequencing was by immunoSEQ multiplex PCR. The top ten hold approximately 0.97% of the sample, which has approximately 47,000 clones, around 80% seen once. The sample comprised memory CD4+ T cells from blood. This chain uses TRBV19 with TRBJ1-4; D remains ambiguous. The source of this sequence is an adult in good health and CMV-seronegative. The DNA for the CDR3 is TGTGCCAGTAGTATCGGGCTCGGGGAGGGAGAAAAACTGTTTTTT. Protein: CASSIGLGEGEKLFF.